This T cell receptor (beta chain) comes out of a study of shared clonotypes between healthy human individuals (dated by TCRdb to about 2020). Broadly, across the study: Three men and two women, aged 18 to 49 years, made up the cohort. To estimate repertoire size and how much clonotypes are shared between individuals, the study performed deep sequencing of blood TCR repertoires from roughly five healthy adults. Per donor, leukapheresis produced somewhere between about 0.9 and 9.5 billion PBMCs. For each donor, three plates each were used for CD4 naive and CD4 memory, two plates were used for CD8 naive, and one plate was used for CD8 memory. Different laboratories and diverse techniques were used to prepare libraries and sequence TCR repertoires, to increase sequencing depth and limit assay-specific biases. What the authors observed across the whole study: Because the study included a small number of donors, the genetic and exposure-history diversity represented was limited. Based on pairwise subsampling, the degree of clonotype sharing among donors was expected to be affected by sequencing depth. Sampling was restricted to blood, and TCR repertoires in tissue are likely to differ from TCR repertoires in blood. Compared with non-shared clonotypes, clonotypes shared by all four sorted-subset donors had higher generation probabilities. Sharing across several donors was observed for approximately 5% of naive CD4, about 4% of naive CD8, roughly 2.3% of memory CD4, and about 0.4% of memory CD8 clonotypes. Estimated clonotype richness was generally larger for naive than for memory subsets. Rarefaction of sorted-subset datasets indicated incomplete sequencing despite the large sequencing depth.

TCR CDR3 regions were amplified from genomic DNA by multiplex PCR using the deep immunoSEQ assay. Extracted genomic DNA from each cell subset was spread evenly across all wells of several immunoSEQ 96-well plates, with each plate serving as a replicate. For sorted subsets, each replicate PCR was loaded with approximately 0.2 ug genomic DNA, equivalent to about 30,000 T cell genomes. Purified libraries were measured with a Qubit 3.0 fluorometer, size-checked on a Bioanalyzer 2100, and measured again with the KAPA Library Quantification kit. A separate single-read 150-cycle Illumina NextSeq 550 flow cell was used to sequence each immunoSEQ 96-well plate. The published analysis was carried out like this. Because only junctional sequences without quality scores were contained in the immunoSEQ output, filtering matching that applied to full-length reads could not be performed. To assign V/J genes and CDR3, sequences were annotated against IMGT germline references using PyIR, a Python wrapper for IgBLAST v1.9. Reads with weak V/J assignments (E-value above 1e-6), missing CDR3, stop codons, out-of-frame junctions, or ambiguous translated residues were removed. V3J clonotypes were defined by identical inferred V gene, J gene, and CDR3 amino acid sequence. Percentage overlap between repertoires was computed as shared unique clonotypes divided by the size of the smaller repertoire. Three approaches were used to assess repertoire richness: RTK rarefaction, the Chao1 estimator, and Recon v2.1 estimates of unobserved clonotypes. For all TCRbeta clonotypes obtained by the gDNA method from a few donors, generation probabilities were computed with OLGA. TCRdb's version of the immuneACCESS table is confined to in-frame rearrangements and falls short of the full clone set. An unresolved V gene accounts for under half of the shortfall where checked; the remainder is of unknown origin. V and J calls plus clone size are reproduced from that table; the DNA served to infer D and trimming. The sample has 2,500,000 or so clones on record, 80% to 95% of them singletons. Jointly, the top ten make up around 0.35% of the sample.

The donors were healthy, HIV-negative adults who had no recently reported acute infections or vaccinations. Every donor was a Caucasian adult residing in Nashville, Tennessee, USA. CD4+ T cells were enriched through magnetic negative selection, after which naive cells were positively selected on CD45RA and the remaining negative fraction served as the memory subset. Blood was obtained by leukapheresis, after which PBMCs were separated by Ficoll-Histopaque density gradient centrifugation and cryopreserved in liquid nitrogen vapor phase. Analytical flow cytometry was used to check the purity and quantity of every magnetically sorted T cell population. Genomic DNA was isolated from every sorted fraction and measured by UV absorbance on a Nanodrop 2000c. As for this clone: Which antigen it targets is not known. The record has no base qualities; no much larger clone is one base away. Other DNA sequences in this specimen translate into the identical CDR3.

The origin of this receptor is a man between 18 and 35 years old in good health. Some clones in this sample may be carry-over from other donors' samples. Material for sequencing was naive CD4+ T cells from PBMCs. This specimen's cell subset or site label, per the study, means: CD45RA+ positively selected.

The CDR3 corresponds to CSVKVTTDTQYF. The bases read TGCAGCGTTAAGGTAACCACAGATACGCAGTATTTT. Recombination linked TRBV29-1 to TRBJ2-3, with the D gene not clear enough to name. Measured from the cysteine to the phenylalanine, the CDR3 is 12 residues long. Of all the DNA, just the CDR3 is kept, 36 bases in frame from base 1. Trimming costs V 5 bases and J 2 bases, and their ends lie 8 bases apart. CDR1 and CDR2, looked up from the germline V gene, are SQVTM and ANQGSEA.